Ten or more counts support the clone carrying this TCR beta chain. Its antigen is still unknown. The data are from a study of T-cell memory formation after mild COVID-19. V gave up 3 bases and J gave up 7 bases; unmatched junction bases: 12. Looked up from germline, CDR1 is SGHRS and CDR2 is YFSETQ. The CDR3 covers 15 residues. Study conclusions and caveats: There were some responding clones in pre-infection memory, which suggested that cross-reactive memory had joined. Clones that shrank (day 15 to 85) were balanced CD4/CD8, whereas later expanders leaned CD4+. CD4+ contracting clones were found mainly in CM and EM, and CD8+ ones in EMRA.

Employing constant-segment primers, 5'RACE generated TCR alpha and TCR beta cDNA libraries bearing sample barcodes and UMIs. TCRdb redid the calling of the 5' RACE reads with MiXCR, one entry per CDR3 protein. The sample consists of under 40,000 distinct CDR3 sequences, about 6.1% of them appearing once. Sample: PBMCs or a T cell subset sorted from them (not recorded which). The rearrangement joins TRBV5-1 to TRBJ2-7; 8 bases line up with TRBD1. This clonotype originated in an adult who had mild COVID-19 (a few samples of this study predate the infection). Cell type and time point are not known. CDR3: CASSWGDRRHLEQYF. The DNA for the CDR3 is TGCGCCAGCAGCTGGGGGGACAGGAGACACCTGGAGCAGTACTTC.